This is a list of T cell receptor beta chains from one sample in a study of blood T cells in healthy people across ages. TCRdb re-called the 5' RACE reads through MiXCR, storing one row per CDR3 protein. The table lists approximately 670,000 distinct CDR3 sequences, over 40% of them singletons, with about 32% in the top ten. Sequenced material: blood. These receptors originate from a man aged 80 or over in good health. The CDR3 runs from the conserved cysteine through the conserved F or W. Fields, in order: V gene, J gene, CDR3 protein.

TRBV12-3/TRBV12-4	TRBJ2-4	CASSPRLQGNIQYF
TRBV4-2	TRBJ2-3	CASSLSASDGSTDTQYF
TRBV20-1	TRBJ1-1	CSARIGGNFPEAFF
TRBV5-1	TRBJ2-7	CASSETGGVLREQYF
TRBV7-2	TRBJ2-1	CASSVARVYEQFF
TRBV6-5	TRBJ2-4	CASSYSGSIAKNIQYF
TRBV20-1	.	CSASAPRQVAEQYF
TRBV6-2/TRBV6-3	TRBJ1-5	CASSSNRDRSNQPQHF
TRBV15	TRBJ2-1	CATSRDGGEGWNEQFF
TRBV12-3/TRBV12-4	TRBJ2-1	CASSWDGFSYNEQFF
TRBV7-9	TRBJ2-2	CASSLQAGSGNTGELFF
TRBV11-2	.	CASSPPTGGEQYF
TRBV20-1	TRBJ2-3	CSAPRTSVSTDTQYF
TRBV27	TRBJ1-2	CASSSSGYGGYGYTF
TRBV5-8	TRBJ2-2	CASSLERSTGELFF
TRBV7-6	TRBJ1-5	CASSPGTDHQPQHF
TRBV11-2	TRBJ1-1	CASSPPTGYTEAFF
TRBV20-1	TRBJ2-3	CSARARDKSTDTQYF
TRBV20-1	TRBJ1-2	CSARDLVNYGYTF
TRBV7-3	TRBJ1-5	CASSLGPGQVHQPQHF
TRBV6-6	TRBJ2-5	CASSSPGGGMETQYF
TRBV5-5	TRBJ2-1	CASSLLAGVNNEQFF
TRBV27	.	CASSPWTGGIDEQYF
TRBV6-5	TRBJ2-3	CTSRDPNTDTQYF
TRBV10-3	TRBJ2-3	CASYLDPASTDTQYF
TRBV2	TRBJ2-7	CASLRDRGMEYEQYF
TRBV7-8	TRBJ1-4	CASSLAGGRGSEKLFF
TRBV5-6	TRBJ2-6	CASSLRPRGSGANVLTF
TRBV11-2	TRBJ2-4	CASSSRGTVKNIQYF
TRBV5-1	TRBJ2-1	CASSLEAVQVNEQFF
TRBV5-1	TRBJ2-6	CASSLPQGSPSGANVLTF
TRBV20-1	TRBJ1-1	CSVGRVQGADEAFF
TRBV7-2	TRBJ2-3	CASSFTLAGGNWGTDTQYF
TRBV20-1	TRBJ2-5	CSARDPGAGMQETQYF
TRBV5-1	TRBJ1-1	CASLQGGSGNTEAFF
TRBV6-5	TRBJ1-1	CASSYSNGRDTEAFF
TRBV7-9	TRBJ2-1	CASSLEVSGSYNEQFF
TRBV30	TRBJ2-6	CAALGGVGANVLTF
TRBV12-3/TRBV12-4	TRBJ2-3	CASDGQPEGTDTQYF
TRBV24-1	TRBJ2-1	CATSDRTGAYNEQFF
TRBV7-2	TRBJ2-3	CASSPSVTSTDTQYF
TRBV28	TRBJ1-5	CASSLSVRGGNQPQHF
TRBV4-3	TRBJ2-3	CASSHDRASTDTQYF
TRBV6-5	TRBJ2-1	CASRKDREFF
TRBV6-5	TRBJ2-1	CTSSFKGLAGLNEQFF
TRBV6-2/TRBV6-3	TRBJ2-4	CASSYGVGSREQYF
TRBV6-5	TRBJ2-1	CASRGGGTSGRYEQFF
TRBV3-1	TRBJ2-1	CASSQGVQYNEQFF
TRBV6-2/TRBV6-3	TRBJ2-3	CASSYRGGYTDTQYF
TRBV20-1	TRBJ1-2	CSARGTGGYGYTF
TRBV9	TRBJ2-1	CASSVVASGGHEQFF
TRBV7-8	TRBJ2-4	CASSLSNYGSVQYF
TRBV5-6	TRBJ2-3	CASSLDPNPTDTQYF
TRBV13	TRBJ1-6	CASRVGVNSPLHF
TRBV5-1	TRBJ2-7	CASSLRVGKSYEQYF
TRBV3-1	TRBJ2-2	CASSQKRQGAVNTGELFF
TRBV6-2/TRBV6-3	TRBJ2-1	CASSWTRDPYNEQFF
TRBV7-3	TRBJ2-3	CASSLGDRSTDTQYF
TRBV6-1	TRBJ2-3	CASSRLSLTSTDTQYF
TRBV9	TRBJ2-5	CASSVTAGGVETQYF